These 14 T cell receptor beta chains were sequenced from one sample in a study of beta chain features in type 1 diabetes. Every isolated RNA sample was fully reverse transcribed, so sequencing captured expressed TCRB transcripts. TCRdb's table, derived via immunoSEQ multiplex PCR, lists solely in-frame clones and lacks some. The sample lists about half a million clones, 30% seen once, with about 0.06% in the top ten. Source material: naive CD4+ T cells from blood. All receptors come from a man between 18 and 29 years old in good health.

This clone turned up a few times. This chain links TRBV29-1 with TRBJ2-5; D is uncertain. The CDR3 has 12 residues. CDR1 and CDR2 (germline): SQVTM, ANQGSEA. Deletions cut 4 bases from V and 2 bases from J, with 8 bases between. The CDR3 protein is CSVVLPQETQYF. In DNA, the CDR3 is TGCAGCGTTGTGCTCCCACAAGAGACCCAGTACTTC.

The CDR3 is CAIMNSGNTIYF. The CDR3 DNA reads TGTGCCATCATGAACTCTGGAAACACCATATATTTT. This chain joins TRBV10-3 and TRBJ1-3; no firm D call. The CDR3 consists of 12 residues. Germline assignment: CDR1 ENHRY and CDR2 SYGVKD. V lost 7 bases, J lost 0 bases, and 4 bases lay in between.

This clone has only a few counts. The genes are TRBV9 and TRBJ2-7, with a weak D call TRBD2 (6 bases). V shed 0 bases and J shed 3 bases, with 16 bases lying between them. The CDR3 totals 16 residues. Germline assignment: CDR1 SGDLS and CDR2 YYNGEE. CDR3 sequence: CASSVGLGGTNYEQYF. DNA for the CDR3: TGTGCCAGCAGCGTAGGACTAGGAGGGACCAACTACGAGCAGTACTTC. Full variable domain (missing parts from reference TRBV9 and TRBJ2-7): DSGVTQTPKHLITATGQRVTLRCSPRSGDLSVYWYQQSLDQGLQFLIQYYNGEERAKGNILERFSAQQFPDLHSELNLSSLELGDSALYFCASSVGLGGTNYEQYFGPGTRLTVT.

This clone was found a few times. V is TRBV30 and J is TRBJ1-5; 7 bases align to TRBD1. The germline CDR1 and CDR2 sequences are GTSNPN and SVGIG (reference sequence). With 4 bases clipped from V and 2 bases from J, the junction kept 5 bases outside the gene matches. The CDR3 length is 14 residues. CDR3 in DNA: TGTGCCTGGACAGGGGGAGCGGGCAATCAGCCCCAGCATTTT. This codes for CAWTGGAGNQPQHF.

The chain couples TRBV5-4 to TRBJ2-7; D may be TRBD1 or TRBD2 (5 bases each). Germline values: CDR1 SGHNT, CDR2 YYREEE (reference sequence). CDR3 length equals 14 residues. V was shortened by 1 base and J by 0 bases, with 8 bases between the two germline ends. CDR3 nucleotides: TGTGCCAGCAGCTTGAAGGGGAGCTCCTACGAGCAGTACTTC. It encodes CASSLKGSSYEQYF.

This chain joins TRBV28 and TRBJ1-2; the D is unclear. Between the trimmed V and J ends, which lost 11 bases and 6 bases, there was a span of 19 bases. Germline V CDR1 and CDR2: MDHEN, SYDVKM. This CDR3 has 13 amino acids. The CDR3 here is CAALPATSNGYTF. The DNA for the CDR3 is TGTGCCGCCCTGCCAGCGACATCGAATGGCTACACCTTC.

Concerning this clone itself: Other DNA sequences in the sample encode the same CDR3. The V gene is TRBV10-3, the J gene TRBJ2-5, with 7 bases that match TRBD1. Germline V gene data show CDR1 as ENHRY and CDR2 as SYGVKD. Trimming at V came to 6 bases and at J to 2 bases, leaving 3 bases not matched to a gene. This CDR3 is built from 13 residues. The CDR3 region has the DNA TGTGCCATCAGGGGGACAGAACAAGAGACCCAGTACTTC. Protein product: CAIRGTEQETQYF.

This chain joins TRBV7-2 and TRBJ2-7; the D is unclear. This CDR3 has 13 amino acids. Germline CDR1 is SGHTA and CDR2 is FQGNSA. Trimming pared 3 bases from V and 6 bases from J, leaving 12 bases between. CDR3 region: CASSLVVPLEQYF. CDR3 nucleotides: TGTGCCAGCAGCTTGGTCGTCCCCCTCGAGCAGTACTTC.

This chain connects TRBV28 to TRBJ2-4; possibly TRBD1 or TRBD2 for D (5 bases each). CDR3 length equals 14 residues. The germline gives CDR1 MDHEN, CDR2 SYDVKM. With 5 bases removed from V and 0 bases from J, the gap between germline ends came to 8 bases. Written as DNA, the CDR3 is TGTGCCAGCAGTCCTGGGACAGCCAAAAACATTCAGTACTTC. Translating gives CASSPGTAKNIQYF.

The chain carries TRBV4-1 and TRBJ2-5; D is undetermined. CDR3 length: 13 residues. V lost 5 bases to trimming and J lost 3 bases, with 10 bases between them. Germline loops: CDR1 MGHRA, CDR2 YSYEKL. CDR3 protein: CASSFGTEETQYF. In nucleotides, the CDR3 is TGCGCCAGCAGCTTTGGAACGGAAGAGACCCAGTACTTC.

The J gene is TRBJ2-7, the V gene TRBV6-5; D uncertain. CDR3 size: 14 residues. Germline assignment: CDR1 MNHEY and CDR2 SVGAGI. The germline V and J ends were trimmed by 7 bases and 0 bases, with 13 bases remaining between them. DNA of the CDR3: TGTGCCAGCATAAGGACGGTGAGCTCCTACGAGCAGTACTTC. Translation: CASIRTVSSYEQYF.

There are a few counts of this clone. The rearrangement joins TRBV7-2 to TRBJ2-5; D unresolved. V shed 5 bases and J shed 3 bases, with 10 bases lying between them. The CDR3 contains 13 residues. Germline V gives CDR1 SGHTA, CDR2 FQGNSA. This CDR3 is CASSPRVEETQYF. In DNA, the CDR3 is TGTGCCAGCAGCCCACGGGTGGAAGAGACCCAGTACTTC.

The V and J genes are TRBV30 and TRBJ1-4; 7 bases line up with TRBD1. J was trimmed by 6 bases and V by 4 bases; bases with no gene match: 8. Per germline, CDR1 GTSNPN and CDR2 SVGIG (reference sequence). The CDR3 consists of 14 residues. CDR3 residues: CAWTRDSGDEKLFF. The CDR3 DNA sequence: TGTGCCTGGACCCGGGACAGTGGGGATGAAAAACTGTTTTTT. Drawing the rest from reference TRBV30 and TRBJ1-4, the complete variable domain is SQTIHQWPATLVQPVGSPLSLECTVEGTSNPNLYWYRQAAGRGLQLLFYSVGIGQISSEVPQNLSASRPQDRQFILSSKKLLLSDSGFYLCAWTRDSGDEKLFFGSGTQLSVL.

This clone was picked up a small number of times. The chain links TRBV7-9 to TRBJ2-3, with unresolved D. CDR1 and CDR2 from the germline V gene are SEHNR and FQNEAQ (reference sequence). CDR3 length: 13 residues. Trimming removed 5 bases from V and 5 bases from J, with 11 bases in between. The CDR3 sequence is CASSKNTGDTQYF. CDR3 nucleotide sequence: TGTGCCAGCAGCAAAAATACGGGAGATACGCAGTATTTT.